One sample yielded the 19 T cell receptor beta chains listed below, sequenced in a study of blood T cell repertoires in COVID-19. Clones were read by immunoSEQ multiplex PCR, and TCRdb kept only the in-frame ones, dropping some. The sample carries roughly 380,000 clones, 75% to 90% recorded once. The source material was peripheral blood. These receptors were obtained from a woman between 40 and 50 years old with COVID-19, enrolled during active disease.

The genes are TRBV5-1 and TRBJ1-1; a possible D gene is TRBD1 (6 bases). The germline V gene has CDR1 SGHRS and CDR2 YFSETQ. The CDR3 has 14 amino acids. The ends were cut back, 3 bases at V and 7 bases at J, with 16 bases in the middle. This chain's CDR3 is CASSSPSGDDEAFF. CDR3 nucleotides: TGCGCCAGCAGCTCGCCCTCAGGGGACGATGAAGCTTTCTTT.

The chain recombines TRBV27 with TRBJ2-2; no clear D. The germline V gene encodes CDR1 MNHEY and CDR2 SMNVEV (reference sequence). Trimming stripped 1 base from V and 1 base from J, with 4 bases between. The CDR3 totals 14 residues. The CDR3 region is CASSLLVNTGELFF. The CDR3 DNA reads TGTGCCAGCAGTTTATTAGTGAACACCGGGGAGCTGTTTTTT.

The chain combines TRBV20-1 with TRBJ2-1; 9 bases are shared with TRBD2. Germline CDR1 DFQATT, CDR2 SNEGSKA (reference sequence). The CDR3 is made up of 14 amino acids. With 5 bases clipped from V and 6 bases from J, the junction kept 8 bases outside the gene matches. The CDR3: CSAGGASGVNEQFF. In DNA form, the CDR3 reads TGCAGTGCTGGTGGGGCTAGCGGGGTCAATGAGCAGTTCTTC.

Only one count was recorded for this clone. This rearrangement joins TRBV28 to TRBJ1-5; a weak D match, TRBD1 (6 bases). The germline V gene encodes CDR1 MDHEN and CDR2 SYDVKM. The ends were cut back, 8 bases at V and 4 bases at J, with 18 bases in the middle. The CDR3 runs 15 residues. CDR3: CASWTTGKKNQPQHF. For the CDR3, the DNA is TGTGCCAGCTGGACAACAGGGAAGAAGAATCAGCCCCAGCATTTT.

The chain links TRBV27 to TRBJ2-1; D unresolved. The CDR3 is made up of 14 amino acids. Germline V gene data show CDR1 as MNHEY and CDR2 as SMNVEV (reference sequence). V was clipped by 2 bases and J by 2 bases, with 7 bases between them. CDR3 nucleotide sequence: TGTGCCAGCAGTTTAGTACTAACCTACAATGAGCAGTTCTTC. Amino acid sequence: CASSLVLTYNEQFF.

CDR3 DNA: TGTGCCAGCAGCCCCGGGACAGGTGCCAATCAGCCCCAGCATTTT. It encodes CASSPGTGANQPQHF. The J gene is TRBJ1-5, the V gene TRBV9; 8 nucleotides match TRBD1. Unmatched junction bases numbered 6, after V lost 4 bases and J lost 3 bases. Germline V gene lookup returns CDR1 SGDLS and CDR2 YYNGEE. This CDR3 region has 15 residues. Filled out from reference TRBV9 and TRBJ1-5, the complete variable domain reads DSGVTQTPKHLITATGQRVTLRCSPRSGDLSVYWYQQSLDQGLQFLIQYYNGEERAKGNILERFSAQQFPDLHSELNLSSLELGDSALYFCASSPGTGANQPQHFGDGTRLSIL.

V gene TRBV5-6 combines with J gene TRBJ2-7, with 13 bases identical to TRBD2. V lost 4 bases to trimming and J lost 0 bases; unmatched junction nucleotides: 13. CDR1 and CDR2 from the germline V gene are SGHDT and YYEEEE. This CDR3 has 19 amino acids. The CDR3, as DNA: TGTGCCAGCAGCCGCTCTCGGACTAGCGGGAGCATGGGCTCCTACGAGCAGTACTTC. It codes for CASSRSRTSGSMGSYEQYF. The full variable domain, with the rest looked up from reference TRBV5-6 and TRBJ2-7, is DAGVTQSPTHLIKTRGQQVTLRCSPKSGHDTVSWYQQALGQGPQFIFQYYEEEERQRGNFPDRFSGHQFPNYSSELNVNALLLGDSALYLCASSRSRTSGSMGSYEQYFGPGTRLTVT.

The J gene is TRBJ1-6, the V gene TRBV11-3, with 9 bases matching TRBD1. Trimming cost V 5 bases and J 6 bases; bases outside gene matches: 5. The CDR3 loop spans 15 amino acids. Germline CDR1 is SGHNT and CDR2 is YENEEA. In DNA form, the CDR3 reads TGTGCCAGCAGCCCCCGGACAGGGGTTAATTCACCCCTCCACTTT. The encoded protein is CASSPRTGVNSPLHF.

The V gene is TRBV7-2, the J gene TRBJ1-2; a weak D match, TRBD1 (5 bases). Per germline, CDR1 SGHTA and CDR2 FQGNSA. This CDR3 spans 13 amino acids. The germline V and J ends were trimmed by 1 base and 8 bases, with 11 bases remaining between them. Written as DNA, the CDR3 is TGTGCCAGCAGCTTAGAACAGGCCAGGGGCTACACCTTC. This codes for CASSLEQARGYTF.

This chain joins TRBV4-3 and TRBJ2-7; TRBD2 aligns across 16 bases. The CDR3 covers 16 residues. Germline trimming cut 3 bases from V and 2 bases from J; bases unmatched to any gene: 1. The germline V gene encodes CDR1 LGHNA and CDR2 YSLEER. This chain's CDR3 is CASSQGLAGGTYEQYF. The CDR3 coding sequence is TGCGCCAGCAGCCAGGGACTAGCGGGGGGGACCTACGAGCAGTACTTC.

The rearrangement joins TRBV27 to TRBJ2-7, with D tentatively TRBD1 (5 bases). This CDR3 is built from 13 residues. The V end lost 3 bases, the J end lost 3 bases, and 9 bases lay between the germline ends. Germline V gene sequence: CDR1 MNHEY, CDR2 SMNVEV (reference sequence). CDR3 sequence reads: CASSFAGHYEQYF. The CDR3, as DNA: TGTGCCAGCAGTTTTGCCGGACACTACGAGCAGTACTTC.

Note on this clone: At one end the junction does not follow the germline gene, possibly because of a read error. This CDR3 is CASSLATGHGNTIYF. The CDR3 nucleotides are TGTGCTAGCAGCTTAGCGACAGGGCATGGAAACACCATATATTTT. The chain combines TRBV7-7 with TRBJ1-3, with 7 bases aligning to TRBD1. From germline, CDR1 is SSHAT and CDR2 FNYEAQ (reference sequence). This CDR3 spans 15 amino acids.

The chain uses TRBV30 and TRBJ2-7; D is possibly TRBD2 (6 bases). CDR1 is GTSNPN and CDR2 is SVGIG in the germline V gene (reference sequence). The CDR3 consists of 16 residues. Trimming took 2 bases from V and 2 from J, leaving 19 bases between them. CDR3 nucleotides: TGTGCCTGGAGTAGAGGTCACCTTAGCGGACCCTACGAGCAGTACTTC. It specifies CAWSRGHLSGPYEQYF.

The chain combines TRBV28 with TRBJ2-5; possibly TRBD2 for D (5 bases). The CDR3 consists of 16 residues. In germline, CDR1 is MDHEN, CDR2 SYDVKM. The V end lost 6 bases, the J end lost 8 bases, and 25 bases lay between the germline ends. DNA of the CDR3: TGTGCCAGCAGATCCTTGGGCCAGAGAGGGATAGGAACCCAGTACTTC. It translates to CASRSLGQRGIGTQYF.

CDR3 in DNA: TGTGCCAGCAGCTTACAGGCGACCTCCTACGAGCAGTACTTC. It specifies CASSLQATSYEQYF. This chain joins TRBV7-2 and TRBJ2-7; D not certain. CDR1 is SGHTA, CDR2 FQGNSA, per germline. Deletions cut 2 bases from V and 0 bases from J, with 8 bases between. The CDR3 runs to 14 residues.

V gene TRBV28 combines with J gene TRBJ1-1; possible D gene TRBD1, 5 bases. CDR1 and CDR2 (germline): MDHEN, SYDVKM. The CDR3 extends over 16 amino acids. Trimming took off 6 bases at V and 0 bases at J, with 17 bases between the two ends. This chain's CDR3 is CASRSRVIVLNTEAFF. Written as DNA, the CDR3 is TGTGCCAGCAGAAGCAGGGTTATCGTTCTGAACACTGAAGCTTTCTTT.

The chain uses TRBV27 and TRBJ2-3, with D unclear. The CDR3 is 13 amino acids. Germline-derived CDR1 and CDR2 are MNHEY and SMNVEV (reference sequence). The ends were cut back, 7 bases at V and 2 bases at J, with 10 bases in the middle. The CDR3 DNA is TGTGCCAGCACCTACTCATTCACAGATACGCAGTATTTT. Protein: CASTYSFTDTQYF.

This chain links TRBV19 with TRBJ1-4; D is ambiguous. V was clipped by 5 bases and J by 0 bases, with 13 bases between them. This CDR3 spans 16 amino acids. Germline CDR1 and CDR2: LNHDA and SQIVND (reference sequence). This CDR3 is CASSRGLHATNEKLFF. The CDR3 DNA follows: TGTGCCAGTAGTCGGGGTCTTCATGCAACTAATGAAAAACTGTTTTTT.

The chain is built from TRBV2 and TRBJ2-5, with 8 bases fitting TRBD1. Germline V gene sequence: CDR1 SNHLY, CDR2 FYNNEI. Losses at the gene ends were 4 bases for V and 5 bases for J; bases not matched to a gene: 6. The CDR3 sequence is 14 residues long. The CDR3 bases are TGTGCCAGCAGTGGGGGCAGGGGGCAGGAGACCCAGTACTTC. Encoded protein: CASSGGRGQETQYF.